The rows below give T cell receptor beta chains drawn from one sample of a study of T-cell reconstitution after alpha-beta-depleted transplantation in children. TCRdb re-called the PCR reads through MiXCR, storing one row per CDR3 protein. The repertoire consists of about 200,000 distinct CDR3 sequences, with approximately 17% occurring once and the leading ten covering about 41%. The sample consisted of PBMCs, mostly from graft donor cells, taken 360 days after TCRalphabeta/CD19-depleted stem cell transplant. The origin of the receptors is a male patient between 2 and 9 years old who had a stem cell transplant for acute lymphoblastic leukemia, so the T cells may come from the graft donor. The CDR3 runs from the conserved cysteine through the conserved F or W. A D gene is named only where the DNA matches it firmly. Size is stated for part of the rows, as once, few or many counts, or as a class when the clone is expanded.

abundance | j_gene | d_gene | v_gene | CDR3aa | CDR3nt
few | TRBJ1-5 | TRBD1 | TRBV6-1 | CASRKTGEVQPQHF | TGTGCCAGCAGGAAGACAGGGGAGGTTCAGCCCCAGCATTTT
few | TRBJ1-3 | NA | TRBV7-6 | CASSRTTSGNTIYF | TGTGCCAGCAGCAGAACAACCTCTGGAAACACCATATATTTT
few | TRBJ2-2 | NA | TRBV20-1 | CSARRGLATVRNTGELFF | TGCAGTGCCCGAAGGGGCCTAGCGACAGTCCGGAACACCGGGGAGCTGTTTTTT
few | TRBJ2-3 | TRBD2 | TRBV12-3/TRBV12-4 | CASSALAGTDTQYF | TGTGCCAGCAGTGCACTAGCGGGGACAGATACGCAGTATTTT
few | TRBJ2-2 | NA | TRBV29-1 | CSVFQQGSSNTGELFF | TGCAGCGTTTTCCAACAGGGTTCTTCGAACACCGGGGAGCTGTTTTTT
few | TRBJ2-1 | NA | TRBV25-1 | CASSVLVYNEQFF | TGTGCCAGCAGTGTCCTCGTCTACAATGAGCAGTTCTTC
NA | TRBJ1-5 | NA | TRBV20-1 | CSASPGRGDQPQHF | TGCAGTGCTAGCCCGGGACGGGGAGATCAGCCCCAGCATTTT
NA | TRBJ2-2 | TRBD2 | TRBV12-3/TRBV12-4 | CASSPPWVVLAGMNTGELFF | TGTGCCAGCAGTCCCCCCTGGGTTGTATTAGCGGGAATGAACACCGGGGAGCTGTTTTTT
few | TRBJ2-1 | NA | TRBV18 | CASSPRSPTYNEQFF | TGTGCCAGCTCACCAAGAAGCCCAACCTACAATGAGCAGTTCTTC
NA | TRBJ2-7 | TRBD1 | TRBV29-1 | CSVGQGTYEQYF | TGCAGCGTTGGACAGGGCACCTACGAGCAGTACTTC
NA | TRBJ1-1 | NA | TRBV6-1 | CASSEFGGSSYTEAFF | TGTGCCAGCAGTGAATTTGGGGGGAGTTCTTACACTGAAGCTTTCTTT
NA | TRBJ2-7 | NA | TRBV18 | CASSPSGHSTYEQYF | TGTGCCAGCTCACCTTCCGGACATTCAACCTACGAGCAGTACTTC
few | TRBJ1-5 | NA | TRBV25-1 | CASSAIGSQPQHF | TGTGCCAGCAGTGCCATAGGTAGTCAGCCCCAGCATTTT
few | TRBJ2-5 | NA | TRBV10-2 | CASGTGQETQYF | TGCGCCAGCGGAACAGGCCAAGAGACCCAGTACTTC
few | TRBJ2-1 | NA | TRBV2 | CASSPGSREQFF | TGTGCCAGCAGCCCCGGATCTAGGGAACAGTTCTTC
few | TRBJ2-7 | NA | TRBV20-1 | CSARDARGLPYEQYF | TGCAGTGCTAGAGATGCTAGGGGGTTGCCCTACGAGCAGTACTTC
many | TRBJ1-1 | NA | TRBV29-1 | CSVHREMNTEAFF | TGCAGCGTCCACAGGGAGATGAACACTGAAGCTTTCTTT
few | TRBJ2-3 | NA | TRBV9 | CASSVDRHADTQYF | TGTGCCAGCAGCGTTGACCGGCACGCAGATACGCAGTATTTT
few | TRBJ2-5 | NA | TRBV10-3 | CAISETSGKETQYF | TGTGCCATCAGTGAGACCAGTGGTAAAGAGACCCAGTACTTC
NA | TRBJ2-1 | TRBD1 | TRBV5-1 | CASSGDREFF | TGCGCCAGCAGCGGGGACAGGGAGTTCTTC
few | TRBJ2-6 | NA | TRBV6-5 | CASSYWRGSGANVLTF | TGTGCCAGCAGTTATTGGAGGGGATCTGGGGCCAACGTCCTGACTTTC
NA | TRBJ2-2 | TRBD1 | TRBV6-5 | CASYTGQGAIGTGELFF | TGTGCCAGCTATACGGGACAGGGGGCTATCGGCACCGGGGAGCTGTTTTTT
few | TRBJ2-7 | NA | TRBV7-6 | CASSSLPGGPSYEQYF | TGTGCCAGCAGCAGTCTACCAGGGGGGCCCTCCTACGAGCAGTACTTC